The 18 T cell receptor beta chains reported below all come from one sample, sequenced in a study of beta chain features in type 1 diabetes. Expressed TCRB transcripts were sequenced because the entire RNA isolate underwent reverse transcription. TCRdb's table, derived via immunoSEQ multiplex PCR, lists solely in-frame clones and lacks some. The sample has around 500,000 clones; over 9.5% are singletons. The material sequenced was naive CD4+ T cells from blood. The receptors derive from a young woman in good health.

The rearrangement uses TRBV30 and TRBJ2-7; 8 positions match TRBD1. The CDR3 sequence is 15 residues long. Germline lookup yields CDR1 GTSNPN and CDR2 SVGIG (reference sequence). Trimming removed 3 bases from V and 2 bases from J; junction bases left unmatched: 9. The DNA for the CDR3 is TGTGCCTGGAGCTGGACAGGGCCGACGGCCTACGAGCAGTACGTC. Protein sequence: CAWSWTGPTAYEQYV.

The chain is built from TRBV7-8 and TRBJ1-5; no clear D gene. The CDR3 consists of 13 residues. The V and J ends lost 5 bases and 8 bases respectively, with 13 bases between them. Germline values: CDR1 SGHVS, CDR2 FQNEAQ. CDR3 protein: CASSTSPGEPQHF. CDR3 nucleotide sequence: TGTGCCAGCAGCACCTCCCCAGGAGAGCCCCAGCATTTT.

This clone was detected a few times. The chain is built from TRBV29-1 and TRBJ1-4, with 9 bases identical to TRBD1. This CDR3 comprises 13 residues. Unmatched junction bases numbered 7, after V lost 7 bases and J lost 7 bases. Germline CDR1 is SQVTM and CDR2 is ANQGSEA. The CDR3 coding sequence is TGCAGCGCTTTACAGGGGGCGGTTGAAAAACTGTTTTTT. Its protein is CSALQGAVEKLFF.

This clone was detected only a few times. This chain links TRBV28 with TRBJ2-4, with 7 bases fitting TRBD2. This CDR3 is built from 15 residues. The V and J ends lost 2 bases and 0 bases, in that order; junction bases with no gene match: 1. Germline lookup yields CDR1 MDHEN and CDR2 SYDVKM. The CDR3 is CASSLGGGAKNIQYF. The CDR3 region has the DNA TGTGCCAGCAGTTTAGGCGGGGGAGCCAAAAACATTCAGTACTTC.

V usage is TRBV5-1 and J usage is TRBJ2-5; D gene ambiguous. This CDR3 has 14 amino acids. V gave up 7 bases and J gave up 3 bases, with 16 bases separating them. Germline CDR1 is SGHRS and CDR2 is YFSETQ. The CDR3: CASYDVRAEETQYF. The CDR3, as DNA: TGCGCCAGCTACGACGTAAGGGCAGAAGAGACCCAGTACTTC.

CDR3 coding DNA: TGTGCCTGGAGTAACAGGGGCGCCTATGGCTACACCTTC. It encodes CAWSNRGAYGYTF. The rearrangement uses TRBV30 and TRBJ1-2; TRBD1 matches at 7 bases. V was clipped by 2 bases and J by 4 bases; unmatched bases: 4. The germline gives CDR1 GTSNPN, CDR2 SVGIG (reference sequence). CDR3 length equals 13 residues.

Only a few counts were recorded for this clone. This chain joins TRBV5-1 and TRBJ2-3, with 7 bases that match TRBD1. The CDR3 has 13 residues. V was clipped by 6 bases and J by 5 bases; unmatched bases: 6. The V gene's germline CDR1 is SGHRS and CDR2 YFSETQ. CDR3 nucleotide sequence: TGCGCCAGCAAAGTAACAGGGGAAGATACGCAGTATTTT. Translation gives CASKVTGEDTQYF.

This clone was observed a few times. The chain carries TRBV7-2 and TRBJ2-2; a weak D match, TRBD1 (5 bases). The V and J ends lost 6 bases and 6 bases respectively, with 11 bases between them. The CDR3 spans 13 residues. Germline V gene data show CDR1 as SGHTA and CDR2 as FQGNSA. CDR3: CASRFSRAGELFF. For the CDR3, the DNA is TGTGCCAGCAGATTTAGCAGGGCCGGGGAGCTGTTTTTT.

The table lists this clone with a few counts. The CDR3: CASKGRAGSPLHF. Written as DNA, the CDR3 is TGTGCCAGCAAGGGCAGGGCCGGATCACCCCTCCACTTT. The chain links TRBV6-5 to TRBJ1-6; TRBD1 is a possible D gene (5 bases). The V and J ends lost 7 bases and 10 bases respectively, with 14 bases between them. The CDR3 is 13 amino acids. CDR1 MNHEY and CDR2 SVGAGI come from the germline V gene.

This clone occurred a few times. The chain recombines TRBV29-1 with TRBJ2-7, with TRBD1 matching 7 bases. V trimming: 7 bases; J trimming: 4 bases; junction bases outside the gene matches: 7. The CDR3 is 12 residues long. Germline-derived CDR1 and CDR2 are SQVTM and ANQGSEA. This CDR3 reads CSAGDRRYEQYF. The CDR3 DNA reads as TGCAGCGCAGGGGACAGAAGGTACGAGCAGTACTTC.

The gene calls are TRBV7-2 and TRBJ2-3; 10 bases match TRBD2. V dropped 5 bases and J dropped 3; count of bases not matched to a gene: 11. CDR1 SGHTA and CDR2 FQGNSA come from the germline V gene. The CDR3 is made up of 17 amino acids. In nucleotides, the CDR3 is TGTGCCAGCAGCGTCCTGCTAGCGGGAGTCGGTACAGATACGCAGTATTTT. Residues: CASSVLLAGVGTDTQYF.

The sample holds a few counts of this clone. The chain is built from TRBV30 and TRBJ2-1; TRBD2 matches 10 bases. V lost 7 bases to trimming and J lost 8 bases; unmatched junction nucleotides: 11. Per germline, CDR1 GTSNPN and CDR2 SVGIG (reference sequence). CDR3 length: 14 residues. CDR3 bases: TGTGCCTCGTCGCTAGCGGGAGTAGTTGATGAGCAGTTCTTC. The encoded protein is CASSLAGVVDEQFF.

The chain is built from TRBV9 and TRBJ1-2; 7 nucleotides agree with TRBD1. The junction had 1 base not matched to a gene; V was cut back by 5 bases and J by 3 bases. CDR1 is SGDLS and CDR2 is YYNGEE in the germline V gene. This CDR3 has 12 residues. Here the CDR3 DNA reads TGTGCCAGCAGAGGACAGGACTATGGCTACACCTTC. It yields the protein CASRGQDYGYTF.

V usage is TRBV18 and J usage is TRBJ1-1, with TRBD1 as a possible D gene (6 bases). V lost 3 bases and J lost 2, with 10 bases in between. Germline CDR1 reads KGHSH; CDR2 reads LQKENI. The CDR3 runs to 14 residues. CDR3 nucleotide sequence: TGTGCCAGCTCACCCACAGGGCACAACACTGAAGCTTTCTTT. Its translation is CASSPTGHNTEAFF.

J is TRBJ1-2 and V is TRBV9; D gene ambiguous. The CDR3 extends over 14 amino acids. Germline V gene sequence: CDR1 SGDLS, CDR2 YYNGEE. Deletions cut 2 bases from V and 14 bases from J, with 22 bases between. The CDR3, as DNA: TGTGCCAGCAGCGTGGTCGGCAGATCTATGGAGGTTACCTTC. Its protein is CASSVVGRSMEVTF. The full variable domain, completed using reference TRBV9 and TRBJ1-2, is DSGVTQTPKHLITATGQRVTLRCSPRSGDLSVYWYQQSLDQGLQFLIQYYNGEERAKGNILERFSAQQFPDLHSELNLSSLELGDSALYFCASSVVGRSMEVTFGSGTRLTVV.

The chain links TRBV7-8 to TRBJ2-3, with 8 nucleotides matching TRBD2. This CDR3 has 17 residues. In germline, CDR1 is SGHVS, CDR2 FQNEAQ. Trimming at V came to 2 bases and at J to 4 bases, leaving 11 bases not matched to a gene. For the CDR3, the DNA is TGTGCCAGCAGCTTATGGGCGGGAGGTGATTTTGCAGATACGCAGTATTTT. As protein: CASSLWAGGDFADTQYF.

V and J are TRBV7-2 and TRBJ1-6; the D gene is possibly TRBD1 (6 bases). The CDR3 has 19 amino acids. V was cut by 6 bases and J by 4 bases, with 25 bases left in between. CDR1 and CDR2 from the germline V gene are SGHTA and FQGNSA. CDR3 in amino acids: CASRTGTRGPGAYNSPLHF. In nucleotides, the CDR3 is TGTGCCAGCAGGACCGGGACACGCGGGCCAGGGGCTTATAATTCACCCCTCCACTTT.

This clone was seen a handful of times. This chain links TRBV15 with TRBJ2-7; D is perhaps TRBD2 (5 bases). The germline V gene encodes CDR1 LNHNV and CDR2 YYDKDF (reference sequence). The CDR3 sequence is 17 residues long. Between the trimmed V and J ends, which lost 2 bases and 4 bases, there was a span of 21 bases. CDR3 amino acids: CATSRFPGPGGLYEQYF. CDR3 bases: TGTGCCACCAGCAGATTCCCCGGGCCAGGCGGGCTATACGAGCAGTACTTC.